What follows describes a single TCR beta chain. The germline V gene has CDR1 GTSNPN and CDR2 SVGIG (reference sequence). V gave up 3 bases and J gave up 0 bases, with 11 bases separating them. CDR3 length: 14 residues. Assay: immunoSEQ multiplex PCR; the TCRdb copy retains only in-frame clones and omits some. The data contain about 80,000 clones, 70% to 85% of them seen just once; the ten biggest clones take up less than 0.6%. This entry is derived from a study of T cell clones after liver transplantation. Background on the study: Pre-transplant mixed lymphocyte reactions yielded third-party-reactive TCRbeta sequences as comparators for graft-donor-reactive sequences. Standard immunosuppression, with no induction, continued until 12-24 months after transplant.

This TCR was sampled from a human patient who received a liver transplant. The graft donor may be the source of some T cells. The rearrangement links TRBV30 to TRBJ1-2, with D hard to call. Sequencing was performed on CD4+ T cells from blood, taken around 42 months after liver transplant. The CDR3 protein is CAWRSLETNYGYTF. DNA of the CDR3: TGTGCCTGGAGAAGTCTGGAGACTAACTATGGCTACACCTTC.